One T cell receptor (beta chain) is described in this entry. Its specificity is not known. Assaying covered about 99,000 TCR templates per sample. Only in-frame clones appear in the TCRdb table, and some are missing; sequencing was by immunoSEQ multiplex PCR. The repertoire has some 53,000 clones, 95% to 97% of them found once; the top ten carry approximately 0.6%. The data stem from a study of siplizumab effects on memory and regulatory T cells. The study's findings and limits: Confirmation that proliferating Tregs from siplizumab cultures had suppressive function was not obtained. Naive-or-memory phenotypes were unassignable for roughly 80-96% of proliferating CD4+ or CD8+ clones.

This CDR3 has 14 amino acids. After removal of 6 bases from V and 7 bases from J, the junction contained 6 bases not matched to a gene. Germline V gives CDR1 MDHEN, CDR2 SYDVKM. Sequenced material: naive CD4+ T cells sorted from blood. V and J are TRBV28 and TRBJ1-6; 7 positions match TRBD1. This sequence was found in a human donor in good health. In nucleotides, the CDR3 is TGTGCCAGCAGACTGACAGGGAAAAATTCACCCCTCCACTTT. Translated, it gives CASRLTGKNSPLHF.